This record looks at one TCR beta chain sequence and its context. Its antigen is not known. Per germline, CDR1 SGHTA and CDR2 FQGNSA. The CDR3 has 14 residues. Trimming stripped 5 bases from V and 0 bases from J, with 5 bases between. This entry comes from a study of T cell responses to AZD1222 COVID-19 vaccine. Study-wide results and limits: Spike was spanned by vaccine-associated CD4 TCRs, with dominance at 160-218 and 743-854. Sampled repertoires all dated from after the peak T cell response. Two doses of AZD1222 preceded a rise in Spike-specific TCR breadth and depth.

Sequencing used immunoSEQ multiplex PCR; TCRdb keeps in-frame clones, though not all of them. The table lists 65,000 to 100,000 clones, 91% of them singletons, with around 8% in the top ten. The origin of this receptor is an adult who received the AZD1222 COVID-19 vaccine. This chain joins TRBV7-2 and TRBJ2-6; D uncertain. The sequences come from peripheral blood, collected 28 days after the second AZD1222 dose. The CDR3 reads CASSESSGANVLTF. For the CDR3, the DNA is TGTGCCAGCAGCGAGAGCTCTGGGGCCAACGTCCTGACTTTC.